This entry lists 30 T cell receptor beta chains sequenced from one sample in a study of early T cells in non-severe SARS-CoV-2 infection. TCRdb analysed the 5' RACE reads with MiXCR anew, one entry per CDR3 protein. The sample yields 25,000 to 30,000 distinct CDR3 sequences, around 4.2% seen once. Sequencing was performed on whole blood. These receptors originate from an adult who was a healthcare worker with PCR-confirmed SARS-CoV-2 infection or an uninfected control (not recorded which).

This clonotype was picked up many times. This chain uses TRBV20-1 with TRBJ2-3; perhaps TRBD2 as D (6 bases). CDR3 size: 12 residues. Deletions cut 6 bases from V and 6 bases from J, with 13 bases between. The germline CDR1 and CDR2 sequences are DFQATT and SNEGSKA (reference sequence). The DNA of the CDR3 is TGCAGTGCCGCCCATGGGGGGGATACGCAGTATTTT. Its protein is CSAAHGGDTQYF.

This clonotype was counted ten times or more. The gene calls are TRBV13 and TRBJ2-1; 8 bases line up with TRBD2. V shed 2 bases and J 2 bases; nucleotides not matched to a gene: 5. This CDR3 contains 16 residues. Germline V gives CDR1 PRHDT, CDR2 FYEKMQ (reference sequence). CDR3 in amino acids: CASSLKVRGAYNEQFF. For the CDR3, the DNA is TGTGCCAGCAGCTTAAAAGTGCGGGGGGCCTACAATGAGCAGTTCTTC.

This clonotype came up many times. The genes are TRBV29-1 and TRBJ2-3, with D perhaps matching TRBD2 (7 bases). Germline V lookup: CDR1 SQVTM, CDR2 ANQGSEA. V was pared by 0 bases and J by 1 base, with 14 bases between. CDR3 length equals 16 residues. The CDR3 nucleotides are TGCAGCGTTGAAGATTGGGGGGGCCTGGGCACAGATACGCAGTATTTT. It codes for CSVEDWGGLGTDTQYF.

This clonotype was seen at least ten times. The chain links TRBV20-1 to TRBJ2-7; TRBD1 might be the D (6 bases). The ends were cut back, 5 bases at V and 4 bases at J, with 15 bases in the middle. CDR1 and CDR2 from the germline V gene are DFQATT and SNEGSKA (reference sequence). The CDR3 runs to 13 residues. CDR3 coding DNA: TGCAGTGCTCTTACAGGGCAGGGATACGAGCAGTACTTC. The encoded protein is CSALTGQGYEQYF.

The V and J genes are TRBV20-1 and TRBJ2-3; either TRBD1 or TRBD2 may supply D (7 bases each). Trimming removed 6 bases at V and 9 bases at J, with 13 bases between. Germline values: CDR1 DFQATT, CDR2 SNEGSKA (reference sequence). This CDR3 is 11 amino acids long. This CDR3 is CSAQQGGTQYF. The DNA of the CDR3 is TGCAGTGCGCAGCAGGGGGGGACGCAGTATTTT.

This clonotype was found a few times. The rearrangement joins TRBV6-2 or TRBV6-3 to TRBJ2-1, with no clear D. CDR1 and CDR2 from the germline V gene are MNHEY and SVGEGT. The CDR3 covers 12 residues. Trimming took 2 bases from V and 7 from J, leaving 6 bases between them. CDR3 sequence: CASSYARNEQFF. Written as DNA, the CDR3 is TGTGCCAGCAGTTACGCCCGGAATGAGCAGTTCTTC.

This clonotype appeared many times. Mismatch with germline at one junction end may stem from a read error. The V and J genes are TRBV4-1 and TRBJ1-3; 7 bases are a match to TRBD1. Per germline, CDR1 MGHRA and CDR2 YSYEKL. This CDR3 region has 14 residues. The CDR3 DNA sequence: TGCGCCAGCAGTCAAGTGACAGGGGGAAACACCATATATTTT. Translating it yields CASSQVTGGNTIYF.

This clonotype was counted a single time. V and J are TRBV7-2 and TRBJ2-1; TRBD2 aligns across 9 bases. This CDR3 spans 15 amino acids. Trimming took 5 bases from V and 0 from J; bases not matched to a gene: 2. Per the germline V gene, CDR1 is SGHTA and CDR2 is FQGNSA. The CDR3 coding sequence is TGTGCCAGCAGCCAAGCGGGAGGCTCCTACAATGAGCAGTTCTTC. Its translation is CASSQAGGSYNEQFF. The full variable domain, with the rest looked up from reference TRBV7-2 and TRBJ2-1, is GAGVSQSPSNKVTEKGKDVELRCDPISGHTALYWYRQSLGQGLEFLIYFQGNSAPDKSGLPSDRFSAERTGGSVSTLTIQRTQQEDSAVYLCASSQAGGSYNEQFFGPGTRLTVL.

This clonotype occurred many times. The CDR3 sequence: CASSLEGRSSYNEQFF. The CDR3 DNA follows: TGTGCCAGCAGCTTGGAGGGGAGGTCTTCCTACAATGAGCAGTTCTTC. J is TRBJ2-1 and V is TRBV5-6, with D perhaps matching TRBD2 (6 bases). Looked up from germline, CDR1 is SGHDT and CDR2 is YYEEEE. The CDR3 spans 16 residues. V lost 0 bases, J lost 1 base, and 11 bases lay in between.

This clonotype has only a few counts. This rearrangement joins TRBV4-2 to TRBJ2-7; D is ambiguous. CDR3 size: 12 residues. Germline assignment: CDR1 LGHNA and CDR2 YNFKEQ. V dropped 4 bases and J dropped 2 bases, with 6 bases sitting between them. The CDR3 region has the DNA TGTGCCAGCAGCCGCGACGCCTACGAGCAGTACTTC. This gives the protein CASSRDAYEQYF.

This clonotype was detected ten times or more. This rearrangement joins TRBV7-2 to TRBJ2-7; the D is unclear. This CDR3 is built from 14 residues. Trimming left V 5 bases short and J 6 bases short, with 17 bases between. Germline V gene lookup returns CDR1 SGHTA and CDR2 FQGNSA. The CDR3 is CASSRVTSLSEQYF. The CDR3 DNA reads as TGTGCCAGCAGCCGCGTCACGTCTTTGTCCGAGCAGTACTTC. Full variable domain (missing parts from reference TRBV7-2 and TRBJ2-7): GAGVSQSPSNKVTEKGKDVELRCDPISGHTALYWYRQSLGQGLEFLIYFQGNSAPDKSGLPSDRFSAERTGGSVSTLTIQRTQQEDSAVYLCASSRVTSLSEQYFGPGTRLTVT.

The gene calls are TRBV7-6 and TRBJ1-1; 9 bases match TRBD1. There are 15 residues in the CDR3. V lost 5 bases and J lost 0; bases outside the gene matches: 4. Looked up from germline, CDR1 is SGHVS and CDR2 is FNYEAQ. The DNA for the CDR3 is TGTGCCAGCAGCCACGGACAGGGGATGAACACTGAAGCTTTCTTT. This gives the protein CASSHGQGMNTEAFF. Full variable domain (outside the CDR3, taken from reference TRBV7-6 and TRBJ1-1): GAGVSQSPRYKVTKRGQDVALRCDPISGHVSLYWYRQALGQGPEFLTYFNYEAQQDKSGLPNDRFSAERPEGSISTLTIQRTEQRDSAMYRCASSHGQGMNTEAFFGQGTRLTVV.

A remark on this clonotype: One junction end disagrees with the germline gene, perhaps due to a read error. CDR3 region: CASTYQGAAKNIQYF. The CDR3 region has the DNA TGTGCCAGCACCTACCAGGGGGCGGCCAAAAACATTCAATACTTC. The J gene is TRBJ2-4, the V gene TRBV5-4; TRBD1 aligns across 8 bases. There are 15 residues in the CDR3. Per germline, CDR1 SGHNT and CDR2 YYREEE (reference sequence). Full variable domain (outside the CDR3, taken from reference TRBV5-4 and TRBJ2-4): ETGVTQSPTHLIKTRGQQVTLRCSSQSGHNTVSWYQQALGQGPQFIFQYYREEENGRGNFPPRFSGLQFPNYSSELNVNALELDDSALYLCASTYQGAAKNIQYFGAGTRLSVL.

This chain joins TRBV20-1 and TRBJ2-1; D may correspond to TRBD1 or TRBD2 (6 bases each). The germline CDR1 and CDR2 sequences are DFQATT and SNEGSKA (reference sequence). This CDR3 has 13 amino acids. Between the trimmed V and J ends, which lost 7 bases and 3 bases, there was a span of 13 bases. The DNA of the CDR3 is TGCAGTGTCGGGGGCGAACTCTACAATGAGCAGTTCTTC. This translates into CSVGGELYNEQFF.

This clonotype was seen at least ten times. The rearrangement uses TRBV2 and TRBJ2-1; TRBD2 aligns across 9 bases. The trim removed 8 bases at V and 6 bases at J, leaving 2 bases unmatched. This CDR3 region has 12 residues. Germline CDR1 reads SNHLY; CDR2 reads FYNNEI. Here the CDR3 DNA reads TGTGCCAGCGGGGGACTAGCCAATGAGCAGTTCTTC. Its protein is CASGGLANEQFF.

There are many counts of this clonotype. The chain uses TRBV21-1 and TRBJ1-3. TRBV21-1 is flagged as a pseudogene. CDR3 length: 14 amino acids. CDR3 sequence (DNA): TGTGCCAGCAGCAAAGGGGGCTCTGGAAACACCATATATTTT. Translation gives CASSKGGSGNTIYF.

This clonotype was counted only a few times. Just one base apart from a much larger clone, this may be a read error. The chain uses TRBV20-1 and TRBJ2-7; 7 bases fit TRBD1. CDR3 size: 14 residues. Germline CDR1 reads DFQATT; CDR2 reads SNEGSKA (reference sequence). V trimming: 3 bases; J trimming: 5 bases; junction bases outside the gene matches: 10. Written as DNA, the CDR3 is TGCAGTGCTAGCCTATCAGGGGGTCCCCACGAGCAGTACTTC. Protein product: CSASLSGGPHEQYF.

This clonotype was seen only a few times. The gene calls are TRBV28 and TRBJ1-4, with unresolved D. Germline CDR1 and CDR2: MDHEN and SYDVKM. This CDR3 spans 17 amino acids. The V gene lost 3 bases and the J gene lost 0 bases, with 14 bases spanning the gap. CDR3 coding DNA: TGTGCCAGCAGTTTGATAAGGACTCCAACAACTAATGAAAAACTGTTTTTT. Translation gives CASSLIRTPTTNEKLFF.

This clonotype was found many times. V and J are TRBV2 and TRBJ1-1, with D unresolved. The CDR3 sequence is 13 residues long. The germline gives CDR1 SNHLY, CDR2 FYNNEI. The ends were cut back, 6 bases at V and 0 bases at J, with 8 bases in the middle. CDR3 amino acids: CASSPEMNTEAFF. The CDR3 bases are TGTGCCAGCAGCCCAGAAATGAACACTGAAGCTTTCTTT.

The chain's CDR3 is CASSVAPVGTSGTNYQETQYF. The CDR3 bases are TGTGCCAGCAGCGTAGCCCCCGTTGGGACTAGCGGGACCAACTACCAAGAGACCCAGTACTTC. The chain uses TRBV9 and TRBJ2-5, with 13 bases matching TRBD2. The ends lost 0 bases at V and 0 bases at J; junction bases unmatched: 14. CDR3 length: 21 residues. Germline assignment: CDR1 SGDLS and CDR2 YYNGEE.

At least ten counts were recorded for this clonotype. This chain connects TRBV12-3 or TRBV12-4 to TRBJ2-1; D gene unclear. The CDR3 totals 15 residues. The germline V and J ends were trimmed by 3 bases and 7 bases, with 16 bases remaining between them. CDR3 sequence: CASSFPRAVRNEQFF. CDR3 nucleotides: TGTGCCAGCAGTTTTCCCCGCGCAGTCCGGAATGAGCAGTTCTTC.

This clonotype was detected many times. The V call is TRBV10-2, the J call TRBJ2-7; 9 bases line up with TRBD1. This CDR3 spans 13 amino acids. The trim removed 10 bases at V and 2 bases at J, leaving 6 bases unmatched. The germline gives CDR1 WSHSY, CDR2 SAAADI. The CDR3 here is CATGTGRTYEQYF. As DNA, the CDR3 is TGCGCCACCGGGACAGGGAGAACCTACGAGCAGTACTTC.

This clonotype was picked up many times. The chain has TRBV6-5 and TRBJ1-6; weak D call: TRBD1 (6 bases). V was pared by 6 bases and J by 14 bases, with 14 bases between. CDR1 is MNHEY, CDR2 SVGAGI, per germline. CDR3 length equals 12 residues. The CDR3 protein is CASRGHRGSLHF. The CDR3 DNA reads as TGTGCCAGCAGGGGACACCGGGGGTCCCTCCACTTT.

In its sample, this clonotype was seen a few times. Being one base from a much bigger clone, this may be a read error. This chain joins TRBV11-2 and TRBJ2-1; TRBD2 matches at 10 bases. With V trimmed by 5 bases and J by 1 base, 2 bases remained unmatched. This CDR3 has 15 residues. In germline, CDR1 is SGHAT, CDR2 FQNNGV. CDR3: CASSALAGSYNEQFF. CDR3 nucleotides: TGTGCCAGCAGCGCACTAGCGGGGTCCTACAATGAGCAGTTCTTC.

The V gene is TRBV11-2, the J gene TRBJ1-4; tentatively, D is TRBD1 (5 bases). Trimming shortened V by 5 bases and J by 5 bases, and 12 bases separated the two germline ends. Germline CDR1 reads SGHAT; CDR2 reads FQNNGV. This CDR3 region has 14 residues. CDR3 nucleotides: TGTGCCAGCAGCCCCGGGACGGCAAATGAAAAACTGTTTTTT. This translates into CASSPGTANEKLFF.

This clonotype showed up many times. The rearrangement links TRBV18 to TRBJ2-5, with no clear D. The germline V gene encodes CDR1 KGHSH and CDR2 LQKENI. The germline V and J ends were trimmed by 0 bases and 4 bases, with 9 bases remaining between them. This CDR3 region has 14 residues. CDR3 nucleotide sequence: TGTGCCAGCTCACCACCCCACCAGAGAGAGACCCAGTACTTC. Its protein product is CASSPPHQRETQYF.

This clonotype was observed many times. The rearrangement uses TRBV28 and TRBJ2-3; D remains unclear. V shed 4 bases and J shed 10 bases, with 12 bases lying between them. Germline CDR1 is MDHEN and CDR2 is SYDVKM. CDR3 length: 12 amino acids. CDR3 coding DNA: TGTGCCAGCAGTTCCAGTCGCCAGGCGCAGTATTTT. Its protein is CASSSSRQAQYF.

This clonotype showed up many times. This chain connects TRBV5-5 to TRBJ2-3; TRBD1 is a possible D gene (5 bases). The V end lost 4 bases, the J end lost 4 bases, and 13 bases lay between the germline ends. The CDR3 is 14 residues long. Germline loops: CDR1 SGHKS, CDR2 YYEKEE (reference sequence). CDR3 sequence: CASSRTHAADTQYF. CDR3 sequence (DNA): TGTGCCAGCAGCCGGACACATGCGGCAGATACGCAGTATTTT.

This clonotype was recorded many times. CDR3 DNA: TGTGCCAGCAGTTACCCCAGTAGTAATTCACCCCTCCACTTT. It codes for CASSYPSSNSPLHF. The chain has TRBV6-6 and TRBJ1-6; D uncertain. This CDR3 region has 14 residues. The V gene lost 2 bases and the J gene lost 6 bases, with 8 bases spanning the gap. CDR1 MNHNY and CDR2 SVGAGI come from the germline V gene (reference sequence).

This clonotype was seen many times. The chain couples TRBV5-1 to TRBJ2-7; 11 bases line up with TRBD2. This CDR3 spans 15 amino acids. In germline, CDR1 is SGHRS, CDR2 YFSETQ. The V segment lost 4 bases and the J segment 0 bases; nucleotides outside the gene matches: 3. CDR3 bases: TGCGCCAGCAGCCTAGCGGGGGGAAACTCCTACGAGCAGTACTTC. Translated: CASSLAGGNSYEQYF.